The rows below give T cell receptor beta chains drawn from one sample of a study of beta chain features in type 1 diabetes. The data were produced by immunoSEQ multiplex PCR, yet TCRdb's version contains in-frame clones alone and is incomplete. The sample records hundreds of thousands of clones, 10% to 15% being singletons. The sequencing input was naive CD4+ T cells from blood. Receptors were obtained from a man between 18 and 35 years old in good health. The CDR3 runs from the conserved cysteine through the conserved F or W. A D gene is named only where the DNA matches it firmly. Rows give clone size only sometimes, using once, few, many, or a class for an expanded clone.

TRBV5-1	15	few	TRBD1	TRBJ1-4	CASSLIPGGKEKLFF	TGCGCCAGCAGCCTTATTCCAGGGGGCAAGGAAAAACTGTTTTTT
TRBV30	11	NA	NA	TRBJ1-1	CAWSPRGEAFF	TGTGCCTGGAGTCCCCGGGGAGAAGCTTTCTTT
TRBV28	13	few	NA	TRBJ2-7	CASSGEGSYEQYF	TGTGCCAGCTCAGGGGAGGGATCCTACGAGCAGTACTTC
TRBV5-1	16	few	TRBD2	TRBJ2-3	CASSLGLRGGSDTQYF	TGCGCCAGCAGCTTGGGGTTGCGGGGGGGCTCAGATACGCAGTATTTT
TRBV7-6	17	NA	TRBD2	TRBJ2-3	CASGGTSGGASTDTQYF	TGTGCCAGCGGGGGGACTAGCGGGGGGGCTAGCACAGATACGCAGTATTTT
TRBV2	15	NA	NA	TRBJ2-7	CASSELLIALKEQYF	TGTGCCAGCAGTGAACTCTTAATTGCGTTAAAAGAGCAGTACTTC
TRBV6-5	15	few	TRBD1	TRBJ2-7	CASSYSWDRGYEQYF	TGTGCCAGCAGTTACTCATGGGACAGGGGCTACGAGCAGTACTTC
TRBV6-5	11	few	NA	TRBJ2-5	CASSYSERSYF	TGTGCCAGCAGTTACTCCGAGAGGTCGTACTTC
TRBV9	15	NA	NA	TRBJ1-2	CASSAALGRAYGYTF	TGTGCCAGCAGCGCCGCCCTGGGCAGGGCCTATGGCTACACCTTC
TRBV9	14	NA	TRBD2	TRBJ2-7	CASSVVAGVLGQYF	TGTGCCAGCAGCGTAGTGGCGGGAGTGCTTGGGCAGTACTTC
TRBV11-2	14	few	NA	TRBJ2-5	CASSLGTASETQYF	TGTGCCAGCAGCTTAGGGACAGCATCCGAGACCCAGTACTTC
TRBV7-3	12	NA	NA	TRBJ2-1	CASSLQGGEQFF	TGTGCCAGCAGCTTACAGGGAGGCGAGCAGTTCTTC
TRBV28	15	NA	NA	TRBJ2-7	CASSFSRLLLARPYF	TGTGCCAGCAGTTTTTCCCGACTCCTCTTAGCTCGGCCGTACTTC
TRBV7-2	17	few	TRBD1	TRBJ1-5	CASSFVSTGAGNQPQHF	TGTGCCAGCAGCTTCGTTTCGACAGGGGCCGGCAATCAGCCCCAGCATTTT
TRBV11-2	15	NA	NA	TRBJ2-1	CASSFFVSAYNEQFF	TGTGCCAGCAGCTTCTTTGTAAGCGCGTACAATGAGCAGTTCTTC
TRBV29-1	14	few	TRBD1	TRBJ2-5	CSVEGPTGKETQYF	TGCAGCGTTGAAGGCCCGACAGGGAAGGAGACCCAGTACTTC
TRBV9	14	NA	NA	TRBJ2-5	CASSRGGNFETQYF	TGTGCCAGCAGCCGAGGAGGGAATTTCGAGACCCAGTACTTC
TRBV7-9	14	NA	NA	TRBJ2-7	CASSSGGPIYEQYF	TGTGCCAGCAGCTCAGGTGGCCCTATCTACGAGCAGTACTTC
TRBV29-1	17	few	NA	TRBJ2-1	CSVEILSQVTSYNEQFF	TGCAGCGTTGAAATACTCTCCCAGGTTACCTCCTACAATGAGCAGTTCTTC
TRBV5-1	16	few	NA	TRBJ2-3	CASSLTGPAEGDTQYF	TGCGCCAGCAGCTTGACAGGCCCCGCCGAAGGAGATACGCAGTATTTT
TRBV7-2	15	NA	TRBD2	TRBJ2-7	CASSASSGSTYEQYF	TGTGCCAGCAGCGCCTCTAGCGGGAGTACCTACGAGCAGTACTTC
TRBV5-1	14	NA	TRBD2	TRBJ2-5	CASSLGTSGRGWDF	TGCGCCAGCAGCCTGGGGACTAGCGGGAGAGGATGGGACTTC
TRBV14	13	NA	TRBD1	TRBJ1-1	CASRLDRGAEAFF	TGTGCCAGCAGGCTCGACAGGGGGGCTGAAGCTTTCTTT
TRBV7-8	15	few	TRBD2	TRBJ2-7	CASSSAGGIPYEQYF	TGTGCCAGCAGCTCGGCGGGAGGGATCCCCTACGAGCAGTACTTC
TRBV15	16	few	TRBD1	TRBJ1-4	CATSTSTGGTNEKLFF	TGTGCCACCAGCACAAGTACAGGGGGAACTAATGAAAAACTGTTTTTT
TRBV30	16	NA	TRBD2	TRBJ2-3	CAWSSGTSGFTDTQYF	TGTGCCTGGAGCTCCGGGACTAGCGGGTTTACAGATACGCAGTATTTT
TRBV6-5	14	NA	NA	TRBJ2-2	CASSRYRIPGELFF	TGTGCCAGCAGTCGATACAGAATCCCCGGGGAGCTGTTTTTT
TRBV7-7	15	few	NA	TRBJ2-5	CASSLAGLGEETQYF	TGTGCCAGCAGCTTAGCAGGACTTGGCGAGGAGACCCAGTACTTC
TRBV28	15	NA	TRBD2	TRBJ2-7	CASSRTSGSSYEQYF	TGTGCCAGCAGCAGGACTAGCGGGAGCTCCTACGAGCAGTACTTC
TRBV7-9	12	NA	NA	TRBJ1-2	CASSLAQEGYTF	TGTGCCAGCAGCTTGGCACAGGAAGGCTACACCTTC
TRBV10-3	15	few	NA	TRBJ2-3	CASSARLLSTDTQYF	TGTGCCTCCTCCGCCCGACTGCTGAGCACAGATACGCAGTATTTT
TRBV6-5	14	NA	TRBD1	TRBJ1-2	CATCPGQGLHGYTF	TGTGCCACCTGTCCGGGACAGGGCCTCCATGGCTACACCTTC
TRBV28	14	few	NA	TRBJ1-1	CASTVSRSNTEAFF	TGTGCCAGCACCGTATCCAGGTCGAACACTGAAGCTTTCTTT
TRBV19	16	few	TRBD1	TRBJ2-7	CASSVLTRQGGYEQYF	TGTGCCAGTAGTGTCCTTACTCGACAGGGCGGCTACGAGCAGTACTTC
TRBV14	14	few	TRBD1	TRBJ2-5	CASSRQGAGETQYF	TGTGCCAGCAGCAGACAGGGGGCCGGTGAGACCCAGTACTTC
TRBV7-3	15	NA	TRBD1	TRBJ1-6	CASSTGTGGYSPLHF	TGTGCCAGCAGCACCGGGACAGGGGGCTATTCACCCCTCCACTTT
TRBV18	17	NA	NA	TRBJ1-5	CASSPGRGGSSNQPQHF	TGTGCCAGCTCACCAGGGAGGGGTGGATCGAGCAATCAGCCCCAGCATTTT
TRBV2	15	few	TRBD2	TRBJ2-2	CASRLWGGFTGELFF	TGTGCCAGCCGTCTTTGGGGAGGGTTCACCGGGGAGCTGTTTTTT
TRBV7-2	12	few	NA	TRBJ2-7	CASRTDAYEQYF	TGTGCCAGCAGAACAGACGCCTACGAGCAGTACTTC
TRBV7-2	16	NA	TRBD2	TRBJ2-1	CASSLERGASVNEQFF	TGTGCCAGCAGCTTGGAGCGGGGGGCAAGTGTCAATGAGCAGTTCTTC
TRBV4-3	17	NA	TRBD1	TRBJ2-1	CASSQEPDRGLYNEQFF	TGCGCCAGCAGCCAAGAACCCGACAGGGGGCTCTACAATGAGCAGTTCTTC
TRBV4-2	18	few	TRBD2	TRBJ2-3	CASSQVAGGPTVTYTQYF	TGTGCCAGCAGCCAAGTAGCGGGGGGGCCTACAGTGACATATACGCAGTATTTT
TRBV5-1	14	NA	NA	TRBJ2-3	CASSLQGFPDTQYF	TGCGCCAGCAGCTTACAGGGTTTTCCAGATACGCAGTATTTT
TRBV29-1	10	few	NA	TRBJ1-2	CSVGGHGYTF	TGCAGCGTGGGAGGGCATGGCTACACCTTC
TRBV2	15	NA	TRBD1	TRBJ1-2	CASSKQGVANYGYTF	TGTGCCAGCAGTAAACAGGGGGTCGCTAACTATGGCTACACCTTC
TRBV7-9	17	few	TRBD2	TRBJ2-5	CASRRAGTSGGKETQYF	TGTGCCAGCAGAAGAGCCGGGACTAGCGGGGGGAAAGAGACCCAGTACTTC
TRBV10-3	13	NA	TRBD1	TRBJ2-7	CAIAGTGGDEQYF	TGTGCCATCGCCGGGACAGGGGGGGACGAGCAGTACTTC
TRBV7-3	15	NA	NA	TRBJ2-5	CASSLFGGYQETQYF	TGTGCCAGCAGCTTATTTGGGGGGTACCAAGAGACCCAGTACTTC
TRBV18	14	NA	NA	TRBJ1-5	CASSPSVGGQPQHF	TGTGCCAGCTCACCGTCCGTAGGGGGTCAGCCCCAGCATTTT
TRBV7-9	13	few	NA	TRBJ1-2	CASSLASVYGYTF	TGTGCCAGCAGCTTAGCGTCAGTCTATGGCTACACCTTC
TRBV7-9	16	few	NA	TRBJ1-5	CASSLNRAGRNQPQHF	TGTGCCAGCAGCCTAAACCGGGCAGGGCGAAATCAGCCCCAGCATTTT
TRBV29-1	11	many	NA	TRBJ1-2	CSSSGNYGYTF	TGCAGCTCGTCGGGTAACTATGGCTACACCTTC
TRBV5-1	14	NA	NA	TRBJ2-7	CASHSGGLGYEQYF	TGCGCCAGCCATTCAGGGGGGTTAGGCTACGAGCAGTACTTC
TRBV4-3	15	NA	NA	TRBJ2-7	CASSQAQDLLYEQYF	TGCGCCAGCAGCCAAGCCCAGGATCTTCTCTACGAGCAGTACTTC
TRBV30	12	few	NA	TRBJ1-2	CAWSATGNGYTF	TGTGCCTGGAGCGCTACAGGGAATGGCTACACCTTC
TRBV6-5	13	few	NA	TRBJ2-6	CASQFSGANVLTF	TGTGCCAGTCAATTCTCTGGGGCCAACGTCCTGACTTTC
TRBV27	15	few	TRBD1	TRBJ2-1	CASSKDRGWVNEQFF	TGTGCCAGCAGTAAAGACAGGGGGTGGGTCAATGAGCAGTTCTTC
TRBV19	17	NA	TRBD1	TRBJ2-1	CASSPPYGQVPNNEQFF	TGTGCCAGTAGTCCCCCTTACGGACAGGTCCCGAACAATGAGCAGTTCTTC
TRBV10-3	13	few	TRBD1	TRBJ2-7	CAINRDRPYEQYF	TGTGCCATCAACAGGGACAGGCCTTACGAGCAGTACTTC